Each of the 2 T cell receptor beta chains below was sequenced from the same sample in a study of blood T cell repertoires in COVID-19. Data came from immunoSEQ multiplex PCR; TCRdb stores just in-frame clones and leaves some out. The sample holds approximately 160,000 clones; around 83% are singletons and the top ten take 3.6%. Material: PBMCs or T cells enriched from blood (not recorded which). Receptors originate from a woman between 50 and 59 years old in a cohort exposed to, infected with or recovered from COVID-19 (not recorded which).

V and J are TRBV18 and TRBJ2-1, with a possible D match to TRBD1 (5 bases). CDR1 is KGHSH, CDR2 LQKENI, per germline. The CDR3 contains 14 residues. Trimming cost V 3 bases and J 15 bases, with 21 bases left between them. CDR3 protein: CASSPTQGETQSFF. The CDR3 region has the DNA TGTGCCAGCTCACCTACTCAGGGCGAGACTCAGTCGTTCTTC.

The rearrangement joins TRBV27 to TRBJ2-3; no firm D call. Trimming left V 2 bases short and J 0 bases short, with 6 bases between. Per germline, CDR1 MNHEY and CDR2 SMNVEV (reference sequence). The CDR3 spans 14 residues. CDR3 in amino acids: CASSLSASTDTQYF. As DNA, the CDR3 is TGTGCCAGCAGTTTAAGCGCAAGCACAGATACGCAGTATTTT.